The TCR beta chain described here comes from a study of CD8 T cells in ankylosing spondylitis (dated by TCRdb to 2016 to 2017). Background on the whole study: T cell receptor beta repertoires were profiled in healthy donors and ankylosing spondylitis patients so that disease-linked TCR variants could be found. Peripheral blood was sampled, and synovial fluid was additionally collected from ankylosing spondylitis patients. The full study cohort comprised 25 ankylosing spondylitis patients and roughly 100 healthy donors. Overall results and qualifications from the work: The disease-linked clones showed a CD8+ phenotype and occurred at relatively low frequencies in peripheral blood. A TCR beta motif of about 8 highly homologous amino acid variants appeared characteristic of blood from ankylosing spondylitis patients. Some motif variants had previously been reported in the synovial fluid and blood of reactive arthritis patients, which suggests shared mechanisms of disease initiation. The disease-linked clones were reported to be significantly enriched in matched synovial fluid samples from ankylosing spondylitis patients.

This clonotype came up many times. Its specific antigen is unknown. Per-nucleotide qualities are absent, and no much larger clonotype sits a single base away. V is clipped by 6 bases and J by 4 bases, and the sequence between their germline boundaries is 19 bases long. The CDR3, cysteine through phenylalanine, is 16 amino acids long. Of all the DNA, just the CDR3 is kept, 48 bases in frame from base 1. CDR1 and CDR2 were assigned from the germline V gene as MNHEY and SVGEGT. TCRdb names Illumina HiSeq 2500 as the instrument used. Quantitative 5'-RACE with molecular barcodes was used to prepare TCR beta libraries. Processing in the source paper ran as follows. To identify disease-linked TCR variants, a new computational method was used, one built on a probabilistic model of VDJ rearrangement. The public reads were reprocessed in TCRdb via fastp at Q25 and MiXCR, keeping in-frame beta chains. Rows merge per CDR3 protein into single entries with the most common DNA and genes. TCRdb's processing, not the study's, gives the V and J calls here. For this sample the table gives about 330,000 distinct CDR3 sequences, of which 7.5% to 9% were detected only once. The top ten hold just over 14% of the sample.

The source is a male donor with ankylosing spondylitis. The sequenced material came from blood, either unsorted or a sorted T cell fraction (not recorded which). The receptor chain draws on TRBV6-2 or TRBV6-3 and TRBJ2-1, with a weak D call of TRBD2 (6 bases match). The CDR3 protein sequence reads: CASSLDYPIGYNEQFF. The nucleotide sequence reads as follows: TGTGCCAGCAGCCTGGACTATCCGATCGGTTACAATGAGCAGTTCTTC.